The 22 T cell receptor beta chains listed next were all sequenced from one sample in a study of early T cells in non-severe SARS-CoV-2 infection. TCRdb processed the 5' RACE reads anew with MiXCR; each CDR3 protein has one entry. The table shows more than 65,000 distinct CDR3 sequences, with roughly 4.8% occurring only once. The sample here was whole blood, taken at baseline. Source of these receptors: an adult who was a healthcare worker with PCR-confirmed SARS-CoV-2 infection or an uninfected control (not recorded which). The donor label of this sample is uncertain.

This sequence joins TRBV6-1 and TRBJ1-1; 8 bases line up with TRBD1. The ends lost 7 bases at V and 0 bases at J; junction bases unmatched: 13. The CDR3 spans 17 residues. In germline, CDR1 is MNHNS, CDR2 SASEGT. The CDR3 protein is CASTPRGTGVMNTEAFF. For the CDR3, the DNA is TGTGCCAGCACCCCCAGGGGGACAGGAGTTATGAACACTGAAGCTTTCTTT.

The CDR3 is CSARLEVGTDTQYF. CDR3 bases: TGCAGTGCTAGGCTGGAGGTTGGTACAGATACGCAGTATTTT. The chain links TRBV20-1 to TRBJ2-3, with a tentative D call TRBD2 (5 bases). Trimming left V 3 bases short and J 3 bases short, with 13 bases between. CDR1 is DFQATT, CDR2 SNEGSKA, per germline (reference sequence). This CDR3 region has 14 residues.

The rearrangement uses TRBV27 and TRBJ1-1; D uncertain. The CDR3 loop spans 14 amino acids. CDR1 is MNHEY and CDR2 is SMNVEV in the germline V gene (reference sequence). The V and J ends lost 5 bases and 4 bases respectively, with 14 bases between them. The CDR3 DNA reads TGTGCCAGCAGTACCACCGACTGGATCACTGAAGCTTTCTTT. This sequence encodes CASSTTDWITEAFF.

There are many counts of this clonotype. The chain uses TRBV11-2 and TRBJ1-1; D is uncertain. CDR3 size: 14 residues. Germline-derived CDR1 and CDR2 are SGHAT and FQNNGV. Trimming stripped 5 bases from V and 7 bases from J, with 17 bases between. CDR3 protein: CASSPSPEWFEAFF. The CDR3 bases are TGTGCCAGCAGCCCCTCCCCGGAATGGTTTGAAGCTTTCTTT.

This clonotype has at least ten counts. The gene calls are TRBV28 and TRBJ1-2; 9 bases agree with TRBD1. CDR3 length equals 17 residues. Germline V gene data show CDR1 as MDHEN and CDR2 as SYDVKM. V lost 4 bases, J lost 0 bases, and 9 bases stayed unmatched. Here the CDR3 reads CASSSTGGGEANYGYTF. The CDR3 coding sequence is TGTGCCAGCAGTTCTACAGGGGGCGGGGAAGCTAACTATGGCTACACCTTC.

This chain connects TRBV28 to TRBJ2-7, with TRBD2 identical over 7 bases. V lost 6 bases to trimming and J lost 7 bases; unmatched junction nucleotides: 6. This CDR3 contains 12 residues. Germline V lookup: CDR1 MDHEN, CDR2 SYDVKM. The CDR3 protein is CASSGGTGEQYF. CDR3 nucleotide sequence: TGTGCCAGCAGCGGGGGGACGGGTGAGCAGTACTTC.

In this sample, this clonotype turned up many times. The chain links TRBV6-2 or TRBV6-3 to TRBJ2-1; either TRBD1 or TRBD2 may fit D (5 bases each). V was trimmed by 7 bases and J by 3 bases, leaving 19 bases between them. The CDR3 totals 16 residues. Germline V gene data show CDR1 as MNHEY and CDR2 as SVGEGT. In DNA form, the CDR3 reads TGTGCCAGCATTTCCTGGGGGTCGGGGTACTACAATGAGCAGTTCTTC. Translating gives CASISWGSGYYNEQFF.

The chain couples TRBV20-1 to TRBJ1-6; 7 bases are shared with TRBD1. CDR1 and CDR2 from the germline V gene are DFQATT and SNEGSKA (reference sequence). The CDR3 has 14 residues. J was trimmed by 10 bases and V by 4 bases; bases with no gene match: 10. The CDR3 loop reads CSAKTQGKYSPLHF. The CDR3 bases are TGCAGTGCTAAAACACAGGGGAAATACTCACCCCTCCACTTT.

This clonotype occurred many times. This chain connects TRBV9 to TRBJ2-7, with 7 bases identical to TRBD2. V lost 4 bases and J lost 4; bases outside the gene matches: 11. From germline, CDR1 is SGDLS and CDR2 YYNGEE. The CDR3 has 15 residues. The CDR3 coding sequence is TGTGCCAGCAGCCCCCCCCTGGGGGAGGGGTACGAGCAGTACTTC. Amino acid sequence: CASSPPLGEGYEQYF. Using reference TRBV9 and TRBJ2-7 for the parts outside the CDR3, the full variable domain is DSGVTQTPKHLITATGQRVTLRCSPRSGDLSVYWYQQSLDQGLQFLIQYYNGEERAKGNILERFSAQQFPDLHSELNLSSLELGDSALYFCASSPPLGEGYEQYFGPGTRLTVT.

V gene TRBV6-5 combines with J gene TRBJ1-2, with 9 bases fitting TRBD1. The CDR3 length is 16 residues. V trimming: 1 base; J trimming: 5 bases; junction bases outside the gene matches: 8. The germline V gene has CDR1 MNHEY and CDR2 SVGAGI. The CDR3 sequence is CASSYFSGQGMYGYTF. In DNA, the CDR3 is TGTGCCAGCAGTTACTTTTCGGGACAGGGCATGTATGGCTACACCTTC.

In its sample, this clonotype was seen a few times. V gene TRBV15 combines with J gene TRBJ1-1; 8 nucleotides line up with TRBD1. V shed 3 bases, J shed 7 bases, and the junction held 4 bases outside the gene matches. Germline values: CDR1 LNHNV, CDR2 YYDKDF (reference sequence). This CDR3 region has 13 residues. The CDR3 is CATSRDREDEAFF. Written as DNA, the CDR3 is TGTGCCACCAGCAGGGACAGGGAAGATGAAGCTTTCTTT.

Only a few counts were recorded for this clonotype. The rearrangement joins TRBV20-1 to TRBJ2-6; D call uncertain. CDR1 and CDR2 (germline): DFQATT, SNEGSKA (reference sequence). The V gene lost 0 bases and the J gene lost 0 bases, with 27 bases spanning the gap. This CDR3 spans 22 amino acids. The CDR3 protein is CSARDPLEELGVSLSGANVLTF. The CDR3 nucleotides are TGCAGTGCTAGAGATCCCCTCGAGGAACTCGGCGTTTCCCTCTCTGGGGCCAACGTCCTGACTTTC.

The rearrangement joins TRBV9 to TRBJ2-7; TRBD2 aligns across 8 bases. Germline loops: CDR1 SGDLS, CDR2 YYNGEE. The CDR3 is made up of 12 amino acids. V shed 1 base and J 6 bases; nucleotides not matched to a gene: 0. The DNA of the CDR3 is TGTGCCAGCAGCGTAACTAGCGGCGAGCAGTACTTC. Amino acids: CASSVTSGEQYF.

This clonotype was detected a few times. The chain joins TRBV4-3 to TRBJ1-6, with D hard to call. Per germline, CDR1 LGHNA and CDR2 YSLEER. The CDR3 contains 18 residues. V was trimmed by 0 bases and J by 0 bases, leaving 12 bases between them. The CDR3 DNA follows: TGCGCCAGCAGCCAAGATGTAATTGTAAGCTCCTATAATTCACCCCTCCACTTT. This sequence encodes CASSQDVIVSSYNSPLHF.

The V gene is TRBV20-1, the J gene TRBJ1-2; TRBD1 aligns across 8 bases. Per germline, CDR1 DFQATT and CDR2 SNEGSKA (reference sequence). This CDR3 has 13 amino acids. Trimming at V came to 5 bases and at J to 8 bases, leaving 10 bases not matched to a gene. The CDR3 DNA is TGCAGTGCTGGCCTCAGGGGGCAAGGCGGCTACACCTTC. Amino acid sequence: CSAGLRGQGGYTF.

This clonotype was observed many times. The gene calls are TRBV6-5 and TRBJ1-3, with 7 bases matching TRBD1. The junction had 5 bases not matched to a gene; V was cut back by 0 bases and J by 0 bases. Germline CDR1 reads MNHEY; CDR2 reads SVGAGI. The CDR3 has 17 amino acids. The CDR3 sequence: CASSYSGTEYSGNTIYF. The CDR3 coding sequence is TGTGCCAGCAGTTACTCGGGGACAGAGTACTCTGGAAACACCATATATTTT.

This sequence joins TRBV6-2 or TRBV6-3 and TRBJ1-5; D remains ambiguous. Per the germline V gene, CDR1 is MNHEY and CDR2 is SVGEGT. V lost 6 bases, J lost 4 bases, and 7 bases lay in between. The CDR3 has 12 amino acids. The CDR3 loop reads CASRDGNQPQHF. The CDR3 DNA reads TGTGCCAGCAGAGACGGAAATCAGCCCCAGCATTTT.

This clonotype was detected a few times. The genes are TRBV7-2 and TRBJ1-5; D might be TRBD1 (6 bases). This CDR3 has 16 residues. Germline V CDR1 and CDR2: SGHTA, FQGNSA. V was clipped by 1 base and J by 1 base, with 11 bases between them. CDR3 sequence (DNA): TGTGCCAGCAGCTTAGAGGCCAGGGGAAGCAATCAGCCCCAGCATTTT. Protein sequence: CASSLEARGSNQPQHF.

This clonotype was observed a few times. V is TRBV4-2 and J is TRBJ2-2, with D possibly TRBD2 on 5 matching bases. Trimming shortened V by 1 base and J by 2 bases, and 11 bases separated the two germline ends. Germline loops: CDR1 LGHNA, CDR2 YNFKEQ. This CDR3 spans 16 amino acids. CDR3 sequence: CASSQGQDFNTGELFF. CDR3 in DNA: TGTGCCAGCAGCCAAGGGCAGGACTTCAACACCGGGGAGCTGTTTTTT.

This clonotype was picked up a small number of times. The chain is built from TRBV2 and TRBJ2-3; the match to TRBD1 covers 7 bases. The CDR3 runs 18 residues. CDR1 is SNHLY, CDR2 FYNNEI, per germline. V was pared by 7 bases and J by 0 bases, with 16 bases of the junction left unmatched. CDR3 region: CASTGGEQGPLSTDTQYF. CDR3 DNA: TGTGCCAGCACCGGTGGTGAACAGGGGCCCTTGAGCACAGATACGCAGTATTTT.

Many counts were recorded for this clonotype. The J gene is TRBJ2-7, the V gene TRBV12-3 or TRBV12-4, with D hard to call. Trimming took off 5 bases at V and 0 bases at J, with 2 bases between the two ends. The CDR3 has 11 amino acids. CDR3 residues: CASSVSYEQYF. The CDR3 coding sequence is TGTGCCAGCAGTGTCTCCTACGAGCAGTACTTC.

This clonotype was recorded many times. The CDR3 reads CSARGRDTEAFF. The CDR3 nucleotides read TGCAGTGCTAGGGGCAGGGACACTGAAGCTTTCTTT. The rearrangement uses TRBV20-1 and TRBJ1-1, with D tentatively TRBD1 (5 bases). The CDR3 is 12 residues long. Germline V gives CDR1 DFQATT, CDR2 SNEGSKA (reference sequence). V lost 3 bases and J 3 bases, leaving 8 bases between the germline ends.